This T cell receptor (beta chain) was obtained from a study of T cells in tuberculosis (dated by TCRdb to the late 2010s). Describing the broader study: In the study, CD1B tetramers and high-throughput TCR immunosequencing were combined to characterize T cells specific for the mycobacterial lipid antigen glucose monomycolate (GMM). With ten or so people per group, a South African clinical cohort compared IGRA-negative adolescents, IGRA-positive adolescents with latent tuberculosis, and adults with active tuberculosis. Study-wide conclusions, independent of this receptor: The smaller NN-distances in active tuberculosis patients were driven in part by shorter CDR3-alpha lengths, while the difference seen for TCR-beta was not statistically significant. Clinical samples were selected based on which cryopreserved specimens were available, and the active tuberculosis cases were adults whereas the controls were adolescents. Using GEM motif frequencies, a classifier achieved approximately 72% accuracy, whereas a classifier built on the diverse GMM-specific repertoire got to roughly 90% accuracy (AUROC around 0.9). Compared with IGRA-negative controls, TCR-alpha repertoires from active tuberculosis had smaller mean NN-distances to GMM-specific TCRs, which suggests that these TCRs underwent clonal expansion.

TCR libraries were generated with the immunoSEQ multiplex PCR assay, using TCR-beta and/or TCR-alpha/delta assays for each sample. Amplified TCR libraries were sequenced on the Illumina high-throughput platform. In the source study's methods: Clustering and dimensionality reduction relied on pairwise TCRdist distances among GMM-specific receptors from T cells that were either sorted ex vivo or expanded in vitro. The score assigned to each clinical repertoire was mean NN-distance, meaning the average TCRdist to the nearest 10% of tetramer-positive reference sequences. GEM TCR motif frequency was computed as the fraction of unique TCRs matching known GEM sequences by V/J usage and CDR3 length. Linear discriminant analysis with leave-one-out cross-validation, implemented in scikit-learn, was used to classify active tuberculosis. The source is immuneACCESS, and TCRdb retained only in-frame sequences with V and J called. Part of the clones is not carried over; for the studies checked, unresolved V genes explain less than half of this, and the remainder is unexplained. V, J and clone size are those of that table, while D and trimming were read from the DNA. Recorded for this sample are under 40,000 clones; roughly 90% of them occurred a single time. The top ten constitute over 2% of the sample.

CDR1 KGHSH and CDR2 LQKENI were looked up in the germline V gene. The CDR3 covers 15 residues, taking in both the cysteine and the phenylalanine. Only CDR3 DNA is held: 45 bases, read in frame from base 1. V was cut back by 1 base and J by 6 bases, leaving a gap of 13 bases between them. With regard to this clone: The antigen it binds to is not known. Base qualities are missing; no much larger clone stands one base away.

At study entry, adolescents were screened for latent tuberculosis infection by tuberculin skin test and QuantiFERON-TB GOLD In-Tube IGRA. Immunosequencing was performed on unsorted cryopreserved PBMC and covered roughly 98,000 T cells per clinical donor on average. Eleven high schools in the Worcester region of the Western Cape, South Africa, served as enrollment sites for adolescents aged 12 to 18 years. Ten M. tuberculosis-infected and ten uninfected adolescents were selected with matching for age and sex. PBMC from adolescents were isolated by density centrifugation from freshly drawn heparinized blood and then cryopreserved.

The sequence joins TRBV18 to TRBJ1-5; the D gene is possibly TRBD1, with 5 bases matching. The sequence was obtained from a donor aged 10-35 years with latent tuberculosis or without tuberculosis infection. Sequences were obtained from PBMCs. Here the CDR3 is given as CASSPLGGSTQPQHF. The nucleotide sequence reads as follows: TGTGCCAGCTCACCACTCGGGGGTTCGACTCAGCCCCAGCATTTT.